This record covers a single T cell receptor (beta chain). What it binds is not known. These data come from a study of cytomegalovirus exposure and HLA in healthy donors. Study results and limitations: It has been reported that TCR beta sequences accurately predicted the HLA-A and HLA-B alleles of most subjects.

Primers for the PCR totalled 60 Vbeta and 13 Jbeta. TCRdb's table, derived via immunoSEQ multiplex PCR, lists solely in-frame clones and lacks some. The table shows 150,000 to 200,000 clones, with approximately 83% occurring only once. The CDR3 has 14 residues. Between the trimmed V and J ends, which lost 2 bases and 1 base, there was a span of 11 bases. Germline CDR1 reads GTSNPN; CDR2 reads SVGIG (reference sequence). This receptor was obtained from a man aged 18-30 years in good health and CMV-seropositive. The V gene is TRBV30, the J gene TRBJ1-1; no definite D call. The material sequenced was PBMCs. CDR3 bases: TGTGCCTGGAGTCTAAATACGGGGAACACTGAAGCTTTCTTT. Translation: CAWSLNTGNTEAFF.